The 28 T cell receptor beta chains in this list originate from one sample, sequenced in a study of shared clonotypes between healthy human individuals. Data came from immunoSEQ multiplex PCR; TCRdb stores just in-frame clones and leaves some out. The sample includes about 2.4 million clones, 90% to 95% of them seen just once. The sample comprised naive CD4+ T cells from PBMCs. Subset given: CD45RA+ positively selected. All receptors come from a man aged 18 to 29 in good health. Some clones in this sample may be carry-over from other donors' samples.

The chain links TRBV5-1 to TRBJ2-7, with 7 bases matching TRBD1. This CDR3 region has 15 residues. Looked up from germline, CDR1 is SGHRS and CDR2 is YFSETQ. After removal of 4 bases from V and 3 bases from J, the junction contained 10 bases not matched to a gene. The CDR3 here is CASSDVARGIYEQYF. Here the CDR3 DNA reads TGCGCCAGCAGCGACGTCGCCAGGGGGATCTACGAGCAGTACTTC. Using reference TRBV5-1 and TRBJ2-7 for the parts outside the CDR3, the full variable domain is KAGVTQTPRYLIKTRGQQVTLSCSPISGHRSVSWYQQTPGQGLQFLFEYFSETQRNKGNFPGRFSGRQFSNSRSEMNVSTLELGDSALYLCASSDVARGIYEQYFGPGTRLTVT.

CDR3: CASSPTGTGVDTGELFF. CDR3 in DNA: TGTGCCAGCAGCCCGACAGGGACGGGAGTTGACACCGGGGAGCTGTTTTTT. The rearrangement links TRBV9 to TRBJ2-2; D is perhaps TRBD1 (7 bases). Trimming left V 4 bases short and J 3 bases short, with 19 bases between. This CDR3 comprises 17 residues. Germline loops: CDR1 SGDLS, CDR2 YYNGEE.

V and J are TRBV5-4 and TRBJ2-3, with D tentatively TRBD2 (6 bases). Germline lookup yields CDR1 SGHNT and CDR2 YYREEE (reference sequence). The ends were cut back, 3 bases at V and 4 bases at J, with 15 bases in the middle. The CDR3 has 15 residues. DNA of the CDR3: TGTGCCAGCAGCTCCCTAGCGCAGAAAGCAGATACGCAGTATTTT. As protein: CASSSLAQKADTQYF.

The chain is built from TRBV28 and TRBJ1-5; a possible D gene is TRBD1 (5 bases). Germline loops: CDR1 MDHEN, CDR2 SYDVKM. This CDR3 region has 15 residues. V was pared by 5 bases and J by 0 bases, with 11 bases between. CDR3 bases: TGTGCCAGCAGTCCCCAGGGCTATAGCAATCAGCCCCAGCATTTT. Translating gives CASSPQGYSNQPQHF.

This clone was detected once. V and J are TRBV4-1 and TRBJ2-5, with TRBD2 matching over 11 bases. Germline loops: CDR1 MGHRA, CDR2 YSYEKL. The CDR3 runs 17 residues. Trimming at V came to 4 bases and at J to 1 base, leaving 8 bases not matched to a gene. In nucleotides, the CDR3 is TGCGCCAGCAGCCGAGGAGCCGGGACTAGCGGCCAAGAGACCCAGTACTTC. It yields the protein CASSRGAGTSGQETQYF.

The V and J genes are TRBV5-1 and TRBJ2-5, with 9 bases lining up with TRBD2. The CDR3 covers 15 residues. With V trimmed by 5 bases and J by 1 base, 6 bases remained unmatched. CDR1 is SGHRS and CDR2 is YFSETQ in the germline V gene. CDR3 residues: CASSGAGGTQETQYF. The CDR3 nucleotides are TGCGCCAGCAGTGGGGCGGGAGGGACCCAAGAGACCCAGTACTTC.

The rearrangement joins TRBV7-3 to TRBJ2-6; D tentatively fits TRBD1 or TRBD2 (5 bases each). This CDR3 region has 16 residues. Trimming removed 5 bases at V and 4 bases at J, with 15 bases between. Germline V lookup: CDR1 SGHTA, CDR2 FQGTGA. In DNA form, the CDR3 reads TGTGCCAGCAGCCCGACTGGGGGAACCGGGGCCAACGTCCTGACTTTC. Protein sequence: CASSPTGGTGANVLTF.

V usage is TRBV18 and J usage is TRBJ1-5; D is unclear. Germline values: CDR1 KGHSH, CDR2 LQKENI. The V gene lost 0 bases and the J gene lost 4 bases, with 10 bases spanning the gap. The CDR3 extends over 15 amino acids. CDR3 loop: CASSPPSSGNQPQHF. DNA for the CDR3: TGTGCCAGCTCACCACCGAGTTCGGGGAATCAGCCCCAGCATTTT.

The V and J genes are TRBV28 and TRBJ2-1, with D perhaps matching TRBD2 (5 bases). Trimming pared 10 bases from V and 3 bases from J, leaving 13 bases between. The CDR3 totals 13 residues. Germline CDR1 and CDR2: MDHEN and SYDVKM. CDR3 residues: CATLQRSYNEQFF. The CDR3 DNA reads TGTGCCACCTTACAGCGGAGCTACAATGAGCAGTTCTTC.

The CDR3 sequence: CASSQVGSGNQPQHF. In DNA, the CDR3 is TGTGCCAGCAGCCAGGTAGGGTCCGGCAATCAGCCCCAGCATTTT. This chain uses TRBV6-6 with TRBJ1-5; no firm D call. The germline V gene encodes CDR1 MNHNY and CDR2 SVGAGI (reference sequence). The V gene lost 6 bases and the J gene lost 2 bases, with 14 bases spanning the gap. This CDR3 contains 15 residues.

The chain carries TRBV27 and TRBJ1-1, with D possibly matching TRBD1 (6 bases). This CDR3 has 15 amino acids. Germline CDR1 and CDR2: MNHEY and SMNVEV (reference sequence). V shed 2 bases and J shed 3 bases, with 13 bases lying between them. The CDR3 reads CASSLAGGRDTEAFF. Written as DNA, the CDR3 is TGTGCCAGCAGTTTAGCGGGGGGCCGGGACACTGAAGCTTTCTTT.

The genes are TRBV6-1 and TRBJ2-5; maybe TRBD1 (5 bases). CDR1 MNHNS and CDR2 SASEGT come from the germline V gene. V shed 1 base and J shed 0 bases, with 6 bases lying between them. The CDR3 spans 14 residues. CDR3 protein: CASSEGTNQETQYF. CDR3 in DNA: TGTGCCAGCAGTGAAGGGACAAACCAAGAGACCCAGTACTTC.

The J gene is TRBJ2-1, the V gene TRBV29-1, with 8 bases matching TRBD1. Trimming took 1 base from V and 4 from J; bases not matched to a gene: 9. Germline CDR1 reads SQVTM; CDR2 reads ANQGSEA. The CDR3 is 16 amino acids. The CDR3 is CSVEGADRGPYNEQFF. CDR3 nucleotide sequence: TGCAGCGTTGAAGGCGCCGACAGGGGCCCTTACAATGAGCAGTTCTTC.

The gene calls are TRBV27 and TRBJ2-7; possibly TRBD1 or TRBD2 for D (5 bases each). The CDR3 is made up of 16 amino acids. V was cut by 6 bases and J by 4 bases, with 22 bases left in between. Per the germline V gene, CDR1 is MNHEY and CDR2 is SMNVEV (reference sequence). CDR3 nucleotide sequence: TGTGCCAGCAGAACGATGCGGGCGACAGCTCCGTACGAGCAGTACTTC. It codes for CASRTMRATAPYEQYF.

The chain combines TRBV19 with TRBJ2-3; a weak D match, TRBD2 (6 bases). Between the trimmed V and J ends, which lost 3 bases and 5 bases, there was a span of 15 bases. In germline, CDR1 is LNHDA, CDR2 SQIVND (reference sequence). The CDR3 sequence is 15 residues long. CDR3 nucleotides: TGTGCCAGTAGTATCGGGCGGAGGGGTGGAGATACGCAGTATTTT. Protein product: CASSIGRRGGDTQYF.

V gene TRBV5-1 combines with J gene TRBJ2-5; 8 positions match TRBD1. The germline gives CDR1 SGHRS, CDR2 YFSETQ. CDR3 size: 15 residues. V shed 4 bases and J 1 base; nucleotides not matched to a gene: 6. The CDR3: CASSISQGAQETQYF. CDR3 DNA sequence: TGCGCCAGCAGCATAAGTCAGGGGGCCCAAGAGACCCAGTACTTC.

This rearrangement joins TRBV28 to TRBJ1-2; 10 positions agree with TRBD1. This CDR3 comprises 15 residues. Unmatched junction bases numbered 16, after V lost 6 bases and J lost 12 bases. In germline, CDR1 is MDHEN, CDR2 SYDVKM. The CDR3: CASSNVNRGQGKDTF. The DNA for the CDR3 is TGTGCCAGCAGCAATGTAAACCGGGGACAGGGGAAGGACACCTTC.

This clone was recorded once. The V and J genes are TRBV27 and TRBJ2-3, with TRBD1 identical over 8 bases. Germline values: CDR1 MNHEY, CDR2 SMNVEV (reference sequence). Trimming at V came to 9 bases and at J to 1 base, leaving 0 bases not matched to a gene. This CDR3 comprises 12 residues. The CDR3 loop reads CARTGGTDTQYF. CDR3 in DNA: TGTGCCAGGACAGGGGGCACAGATACGCAGTATTTT.

The chain combines TRBV9 with TRBJ2-5; a possible D gene is TRBD2 (6 bases). The CDR3 spans 16 residues. The V end lost 0 bases, the J end lost 3 bases, and 15 bases lay between the germline ends. The germline V gene has CDR1 SGDLS and CDR2 YYNGEE. CDR3 sequence reads: CASSVDPGRTKETQYF. The CDR3 DNA sequence: TGTGCCAGCAGCGTAGATCCGGGACGGACTAAAGAGACCCAGTACTTC.

This rearrangement joins TRBV25-1 to TRBJ1-3; D is unresolved. Trimming shortened V by 5 bases and J by 0 bases, and 14 bases separated the two germline ends. Germline-derived CDR1 and CDR2 are MGHDK and SYGVNS. CDR3 length: 16 residues. Here the CDR3 DNA reads TGTGCCAGCAGTTCCTGGACGGGGAGCTCTGGAAACACCATATATTTT. Residues: CASSSWTGSSGNTIYF.

The chain combines TRBV9 with TRBJ2-1, with a tentative D call TRBD2 (6 bases). The CDR3 is 15 residues long. CDR1 is SGDLS, CDR2 YYNGEE, per germline. Trimming removed 2 bases from V and 2 bases from J, with 11 bases in between. This CDR3 reads CASSVGSGPYNEQFF. The CDR3 DNA is TGTGCCAGCAGCGTGGGTAGCGGACCCTACAATGAGCAGTTCTTC.

The chain links TRBV4-2 to TRBJ2-7; TRBD2 matches 7 bases. The germline V gene encodes CDR1 LGHNA and CDR2 YNFKEQ. There are 15 residues in the CDR3. V lost 1 base, J lost 2 bases, and 5 bases stayed unmatched. As DNA, the CDR3 is TGTGCCAGCAGCCAAGTGGCGGGGGTACCCTACGAGCAGTACTTC. It specifies CASSQVAGVPYEQYF.

The rearrangement joins TRBV2 to TRBJ2-3; 15 bases fit TRBD2. This CDR3 has 19 amino acids. With 6 bases clipped from V and 0 bases from J, the junction kept 10 bases outside the gene matches. CDR1 and CDR2 (germline): SNHLY, FYNNEI. CDR3 loop: CASRGTGTSGRRSTDTQYF. As DNA, the CDR3 is TGTGCCAGCAGGGGAACCGGGACTAGCGGGAGGCGGAGCACAGATACGCAGTATTTT. Looking up the rest from reference TRBV2 and TRBJ2-3 gives the full variable domain: EPEVTQTPSHQVTQMGQEVILRCVPISNHLYFYWYRQILGQKVEFLVSFYNNEISEKSEIFDDQFSVERPDGSNFTLKIRSTKLEDSAMYFCASRGTGTSGRRSTDTQYFGPGTRLTVL.

V gene TRBV7-2 combines with J gene TRBJ2-3; D perhaps matches TRBD2 (6 bases). Looked up from germline, CDR1 is SGHTA and CDR2 is FQGNSA. Between the trimmed V and J ends, which lost 5 bases and 2 bases, there was a span of 17 bases. The CDR3 extends over 16 amino acids. The CDR3 sequence: CASSQQVGSTTDTQYF. For the CDR3, the DNA is TGTGCCAGCAGCCAACAAGTCGGGAGTACCACAGATACGCAGTATTTT.

This chain joins TRBV28 and TRBJ2-1; no definite D call. Germline V CDR1 and CDR2: MDHEN, SYDVKM. Trimming took off 6 bases at V and 6 bases at J, with 24 bases between the two ends. The length of the CDR3 is 17 residues. CDR3 in amino acids: CASSSTYRASLGNEQFF. For the CDR3, the DNA is TGTGCCAGCAGCTCCACTTACCGGGCCTCCTTGGGCAATGAGCAGTTCTTC.

This clone was recorded once. CDR3 loop: CAAGANGGFKQYF. CDR3 bases: TGTGCCGCGGGGGCTAATGGTGGGTTTAAGCAGTACTTC. The J gene is TRBJ2-7, the V gene TRBV19; D is possibly TRBD2 (7 bases). The CDR3 extends over 13 amino acids. Per the germline V gene, CDR1 is LNHDA and CDR2 is SQIVND (reference sequence). V dropped 11 bases and J dropped 8 bases, with 22 bases sitting between them.

This clone was counted a few times. This sample includes further DNA sequences coding for the same CDR3. The V call is TRBV5-1, the J call TRBJ2-1; TRBD2 is a possible D gene (6 bases). This CDR3 has 15 amino acids. V shed 0 bases and J shed 1 base, with 8 bases lying between them. CDR1 is SGHRS and CDR2 is YFSETQ in the germline V gene. The CDR3 spells CASSLAEGSYNEQFF. In DNA form, the CDR3 reads TGCGCCAGCAGCTTGGCGGAGGGGTCCTACAATGAGCAGTTCTTC.

This clone has only one observation. The chain combines TRBV5-8 with TRBJ2-1; tentatively, D is TRBD1 or TRBD2 (6 bases each). The germline gives CDR1 SGHTS, CDR2 YDEGEE. V was clipped by 0 bases and J by 3 bases, with 13 bases between them. There are 16 residues in the CDR3. The CDR3 reads CASSLVRGTHYNEQFF. In DNA form, the CDR3 reads TGTGCCAGCAGCTTGGTCCGGGGGACACACTACAATGAGCAGTTCTTC.